This is a list of T cell receptor beta chains from one sample in a study of T cell repertoires in cytomegalovirus infection. Via MiXCR, TCRdb re-called the reads, giving one row per CDR3 protein. Of fewer than 200,000 distinct CDR3 sequences listed, approximately 19% are singletons. Specimen: PBMCs. These receptors were obtained from a human donor in good health (CMV status not recorded). Some clones in this sample may be carry-over from other donors' samples. Each CDR3 is given with its conserved first and last residue. D genes are given only for firm matches. Expanded clones get a size class; other rows say once, few or many, or leave the size out.

J gene	V gene	clone size	D gene	CDR3 DNA	CDR3 protein
TRBJ2-1	TRBV7-9	few	NA	TGTGCCAGCAGCAGTGGAGAGCAGTTCTTC	CASSSGEQFF
TRBJ1-1	TRBV7-2	few	TRBD1	TGTGCCAGCAGCGGACGACAGGGCCTGAGAGCTTTCTTT	CASSGRQGLRAFF
TRBJ2-1	TRBV7-3	NA	NA	TGTGCCAGCAGCCCCGGACGGGACAATGAGCAGTTCTTC	CASSPGRDNEQFF
TRBJ2-7	TRBV7-6	NA	TRBD1	TGTGCCAGCAGCCCATTCGACAGGGGAGGCTACGAGCAGTACTTC	CASSPFDRGGYEQYF
TRBJ2-5	TRBV6-2/TRBV6-3	NA	TRBD1	TGTGCCAGCAGTGACAGGGTGATTCGAGAGACCCAGTACTTC	CASSDRVIRETQYF
TRBJ1-1	TRBV5-6	NA	NA	TGTGCCAGCAGCTCGTCCGGGGCCGTATCAGAAGCTTTCTTT	CASSSSGAVSEAFF
TRBJ1-4	TRBV25-1	few	NA	TGTGCCAGCAGTGAATGGGGACCAGATGAAAAACTGTTTTTT	CASSEWGPDEKLFF
TRBJ2-3	TRBV6-2/TRBV6-3	many	TRBD1	TGTGCCAGCAGTTACACCCCGGGACAGGTCACAGATACGCAGTATTTT	CASSYTPGQVTDTQYF
TRBJ1-1	TRBV6-2/TRBV6-3	once	TRBD1	TGTGCCAGAAGTCCATCGGCAGGGGGTAGAGAGAACACTGAAGCTTTCTTT	CARSPSAGGRENTEAFF
TRBJ2-1	TRBV6-5	few	TRBD2	TGTGCCAGCAGTTACTCGATTGGTCCTGCTGAGAGTTTGGGGGGGGAGCAGTTCTTC	CASSYSIGPAESLGGEQFF
TRBJ1-1	TRBV6-2/TRBV6-3	medium-sized	NA	TGTGCCAGCAGTTACTCGGTTACTGAAGCTTTCTTT	CASSYSVTEAFF
TRBJ2-5	TRBV2	NA	TRBD2	TGTGCCAGCAGTGGGGGGGGAGGAGAGACCCAGTACTTC	CASSGGGGETQYF
TRBJ2-3	TRBV6-1	NA	TRBD2	TGTGCCAGCAGTCCGACTAGCGGGGGGCCCGGAGATACGCAGTATTTT	CASSPTSGGPGDTQYF
TRBJ2-5	TRBV5-6	NA	NA	TGTGCCAGCAGCTTGGGGGACACGATACCAGAGACCCAGTACTTC	CASSLGDTIPETQYF
TRBJ2-1	TRBV12-3/TRBV12-4	NA	TRBD2	TGTGCCAGCAGTTCCCGCGTGTCTAGCGGTCAGCAGTTCTTC	CASSSRVSSGQQFF
TRBJ2-5	TRBV6-1	NA	TRBD2	TGTGCCGCGTCACCGGCTAGCGGGGCCATCCAAGAGACCCAGTACTTC	CAASPASGAIQETQYF
TRBJ2-3	TRBV2	NA	NA	TGTGCCAGCAGTGCGATCGGGAGTCTGAGAGATACGCAGTATTTT	CASSAIGSLRDTQYF
TRBJ2-7	TRBV7-2	many	TRBD1	TGTGCCAGCAGCTACCGACAGGGGGCTGAGTACGAGCAGTACTTC	CASSYRQGAEYEQYF
TRBJ2-1	TRBV9	NA	NA	TGTGCCAGCAGCGTAGGGGGGAGCACCTACAATGAGCAGTTCTTC	CASSVGGSTYNEQFF
TRBJ2-2	TRBV6-2/TRBV6-3	few	NA	TGTGCCAGCAAAGAGGATCCGAACACCGGGGAGCTGTTTTTT	CASKEDPNTGELFF
TRBJ2-5	TRBV7-3	NA	NA	TGTGCCAGCAGTCGAGGGGGTTTAGAGACCCAGTACTTC	CASSRGGLETQYF
TRBJ1-6	TRBV2	NA	NA	TGTGCCAGCAGTGAAGACACCCCACCCCTCCACTTT	CASSEDTPPLHF
TRBJ2-7	TRBV27	few	TRBD1	TGTGCCAGCAGTTCGACAGGGGGCAGGTACGAGCAGTACTTC	CASSSTGGRYEQYF
TRBJ1-1	TRBV7-2	many	NA	TGTGCCAGCAGCTCACGGGTTTCCGCCGGGACTGAAGCTTTCTTT	CASSSRVSAGTEAFF
TRBJ1-1	TRBV2	NA	NA	TGTGCCAGCAGTGACAGGGGAAGAGGCACTGAAGCTTTCTTT	CASSDRGRGTEAFF
TRBJ2-1	TRBV7-8	many	NA	TGTGCCAGCAGCTTAGACTTGTTAGCTGAGCAGTTCTTC	CASSLDLLAEQFF
TRBJ2-7	TRBV15	NA	NA	TGTGCCACCAGCAGAGATCCGACCGCGGGGGAGCAGTACTTC	CATSRDPTAGEQYF
TRBJ2-1	TRBV12-3/TRBV12-4	few	NA	TGTGCCAGCACCGCCAGGGGATCTAAGCAGTTCTTC	CASTARGSKQFF
TRBJ2-1	TRBV11-1	many	NA	TGTGCCAGCAGCCCGAGCGGCAATGAGCAGTTCTTC	CASSPSGNEQFF
TRBJ2-7	TRBV2	NA	NA	TGTGCCAGCAGTGAAGCGCTTAACTCCCGGAACGAGCAGTACTTC	CASSEALNSRNEQYF
TRBJ2-7	TRBV7-8	few	TRBD2	TGTGCCAGCAGCTCCGGTATTGTCAGCACGACTAGCGGGAGGACCTACGAGCAGTACTTC	CASSSGIVSTTSGRTYEQYF
TRBJ2-3	TRBV30	NA	NA	TGTGCCTGGAGTGTACCGGGGGCTGGCCCAGATACGCAGTATTTT	CAWSVPGAGPDTQYF
TRBJ2-7	TRBV28	NA	NA	TGTGCCAGCAGCCCCCCCAGGACCCCCCACGAGCAGTACTTC	CASSPPRTPHEQYF
TRBJ1-1	TRBV7-2	NA	NA	TGTGCCAGCAGCTTTTCGGGAGGGAACACTGAAGCTTTCTTT	CASSFSGGNTEAFF
TRBJ2-7	TRBV6-2/TRBV6-3	NA	NA	TGTGCCAGCAGTTACTCGACGGACTACGGGCAGTACTTC	CASSYSTDYGQYF
TRBJ2-3	TRBV5-1	few	NA	TGCGCCAGCAGCTTGATGGACCCCACAGATACGCAGTATTTT	CASSLMDPTDTQYF
TRBJ2-2	TRBV28	NA	NA	TGTGCCAGCAGTCCGCAGGGGTTTACCGGGGAGCTGTTTTTT	CASSPQGFTGELFF
TRBJ2-1	TRBV11-2	few	NA	TGTGCCAGCAGCTTATCCCTCGGAAATGAGCAGTTCTTC	CASSLSLGNEQFF
TRBJ2-2	TRBV6-1	few	NA	TGTGCCAGCAGTCAGCTCACCGGGGAGCTGTTTTTT	CASSQLTGELFF
TRBJ2-3	TRBV6-1	many	TRBD1	TGTGCCACCAAGACAGGGGCTCCCACAGATACGCAGTATTTT	CATKTGAPTDTQYF
TRBJ1-2	TRBV20-1	NA	TRBD1	TGCAGTGCTAGACCGGGACAGGGTCGAGTAGGCTACACCTTC	CSARPGQGRVGYTF